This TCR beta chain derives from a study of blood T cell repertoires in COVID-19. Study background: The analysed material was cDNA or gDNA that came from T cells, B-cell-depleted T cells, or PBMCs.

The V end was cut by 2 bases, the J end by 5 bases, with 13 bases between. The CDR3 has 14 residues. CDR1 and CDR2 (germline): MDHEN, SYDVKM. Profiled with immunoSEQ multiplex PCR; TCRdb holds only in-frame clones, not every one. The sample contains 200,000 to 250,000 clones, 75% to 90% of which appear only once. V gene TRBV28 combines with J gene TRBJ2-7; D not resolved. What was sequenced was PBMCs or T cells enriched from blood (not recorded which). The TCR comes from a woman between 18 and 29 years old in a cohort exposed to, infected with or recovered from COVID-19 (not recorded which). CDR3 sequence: CASSLGSRIHEQYF. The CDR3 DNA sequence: TGTGCCAGCAGTTTAGGGTCCAGGATCCACGAGCAGTACTTC.